Below, 23 T cell receptor beta chains from the same sample are listed, as sequenced in a study of blood T cell repertoires in COVID-19. This table comes from immunoSEQ multiplex PCR, and its TCRdb copy is limited to in-frame clones, with some not included. The table shows roughly 110,000 clones, with roughly 90% occurring only once. The sample consisted of peripheral blood. These receptors came from a man aged 35 to 55 with active or convalescent COVID-19.

The genes are TRBV24-1 and TRBJ1-4; a possible D gene is TRBD1 (6 bases). The V end was cut by 4 bases, the J end by 10 bases, with 21 bases between. Per the germline V gene, CDR1 is KGHDR and CDR2 is SFDVKD. The CDR3 totals 16 residues. The CDR3 DNA reads TGTGCCACCAGTGACCCGCTACAGGGAAGAAAAGGAAAACTGTTTTTT. This encodes CATSDPLQGRKGKLFF.

In DNA, the CDR3 is TGTGCCAGCAGTTGGACAGGGTCGGACGAGCAGTACTTC. Translated: CASSWTGSDEQYF. The chain uses TRBV11-2 and TRBJ2-7, with TRBD1 identical over 8 bases. Germline V gene data show CDR1 as SGHAT and CDR2 as FQNNGV. The CDR3 is 13 amino acids. The V gene end was trimmed by 6 bases and the J gene end by 5 bases; junction bases not matched to a gene: 6.

V and J are TRBV10-2 and TRBJ1-1; TRBD1 matches 7 bases. This CDR3 has 14 residues. V lost 2 bases to trimming and J lost 5 bases; unmatched junction nucleotides: 5. Germline lookup yields CDR1 WSHSY and CDR2 SAAADI. The CDR3 sequence: CASSENAGGTEAFF. Written as DNA, the CDR3 is TGCGCCAGCAGTGAGAACGCAGGGGGGACTGAAGCTTTCTTT.

The rearrangement joins TRBV6-2 or TRBV6-3 to TRBJ2-7, with 7 bases matching TRBD1. The CDR3 contains 13 residues. Germline V gene data show CDR1 as MNHEY and CDR2 as SVGEGT. V lost 6 bases to trimming and J lost 3 bases; unmatched junction nucleotides: 5. This CDR3 reads CASSGTDYYEQYF. DNA for the CDR3: TGTGCCAGCAGCGGGACAGACTACTACGAGCAGTACTTC.

This chain connects TRBV14 to TRBJ1-2, with a tentative D call TRBD1 (6 bases). The germline gives CDR1 SGHDN, CDR2 FVKESK. Trimming removed 0 bases from V and 2 bases from J, with 7 bases in between. This CDR3 is 14 amino acids long. CDR3 DNA: TGTGCCAGCAGCCAAGATGACAGGAACTATGGCTACACCTTC. Translating it yields CASSQDDRNYGYTF.

The chain links TRBV30 to TRBJ1-2; TRBD1 aligns across 8 bases. Trimming at V came to 8 bases and at J to 5 bases, leaving 10 bases not matched to a gene. This CDR3 is 13 amino acids long. Germline V lookup: CDR1 GTSNPN, CDR2 SVGIG (reference sequence). CDR3 sequence: CARSGTGYYGYTF. CDR3 in DNA: TGTGCCAGATCCGGGACAGGATATTATGGCTACACCTTC.

The CDR3 region has the DNA TGTGCCAGTAGTGAAACAGTTTCCTATAATTCACCCCTCCACTTT. Its protein product is CASSETVSYNSPLHF. The rearrangement uses TRBV19 and TRBJ1-6; D uncertain. V shed 5 bases and J shed 1 base, with 9 bases lying between them. Looked up from germline, CDR1 is LNHDA and CDR2 is SQIVND (reference sequence). The CDR3 is 15 residues long.

The V gene is TRBV3-1 (or the pseudogene TRBV3-2), the J gene TRBJ1-5; D possibly corresponds to TRBD1 (5 bases). CDR3 length: 15 residues. Germline V gene lookup returns CDR1 LGHDT and CDR2 YNNKEL (reference sequence). V gave up 1 base and J gave up 2 bases, with 9 bases separating them. CDR3 loop: CASSQVGGGNQPQHF. The CDR3 DNA sequence: TGTGCCAGCAGCCAAGTGGGAGGGGGCAATCAGCCCCAGCATTTT.

This chain links TRBV29-1 with TRBJ1-5, with D possibly TRBD1 on 6 matching bases. Germline V CDR1 and CDR2: SQVTM, ANQGSEA. Deletions cut 7 bases from V and 5 bases from J, with 18 bases between. CDR3 length: 14 residues. The CDR3 loop reads CSAIYGTRDQPQHF. CDR3 coding DNA: TGCAGCGCTATATACGGGACACGAGATCAGCCCCAGCATTTT.

The J gene is TRBJ2-7, the V gene TRBV2; D is perhaps TRBD2 (5 bases). The CDR3 runs 16 residues. The germline V gene has CDR1 SNHLY and CDR2 FYNNEI. The ends were cut back, 0 bases at V and 0 bases at J, with 12 bases in the middle. CDR3 coding DNA: TGTGCCAGCAGTGAAGCGCGGGCAATGAGCTCCTACGAGCAGTACTTC. Translation gives CASSEARAMSSYEQYF.

The chain links TRBV20-1 to TRBJ1-1; possibly TRBD1 for D (6 bases). Between the trimmed V and J ends, which lost 3 bases and 1 base, there was a span of 18 bases. The CDR3 spans 16 residues. CDR1 and CDR2 (germline): DFQATT, SNEGSKA (reference sequence). The CDR3 here is CSASPGETGRNTEAFF. For the CDR3, the DNA is TGCAGTGCTAGTCCTGGGGAGACAGGACGGAACACTGAAGCTTTCTTT.

The chain couples TRBV5-1 to TRBJ1-6; 10 positions match TRBD1. Germline loops: CDR1 SGHRS, CDR2 YFSETQ. The CDR3 contains 15 residues. V shed 7 bases, J shed 5 bases, and the junction held 6 bases outside the gene matches. The CDR3 nucleotides are TGCGCCAGCCGGGGACAGGGGATAGATAATTCACCCCTCCACTTT. It yields the protein CASRGQGIDNSPLHF.

The chain recombines TRBV7-2 with TRBJ1-2; D perhaps matches TRBD1 (5 bases). CDR1 and CDR2 from the germline V gene are SGHTA and FQGNSA. The CDR3 consists of 14 residues. V was pared by 5 bases and J by 6 bases, with 16 bases between. This CDR3 is CASSPGQGGNGYTF. CDR3 sequence (DNA): TGTGCCAGCAGCCCAGGGCAGGGCGGGAATGGCTACACCTTC.

The chain couples TRBV28 to TRBJ1-2; the D gene is possibly TRBD1 (5 bases). Trimming cost V 6 bases and J 8 bases, with 16 bases left between them. The CDR3 has 13 amino acids. Per the germline V gene, CDR1 is MDHEN and CDR2 is SYDVKM. CDR3 nucleotides: TGTGCCAGCAGGCTAACAGGTACGGAAGGCTACACCTTC. This encodes CASRLTGTEGYTF.

In its sample, this clone was seen once. The gene calls are TRBV3-1 (or the pseudogene TRBV3-2) and TRBJ2-3; 9 positions match TRBD2. Germline V gene lookup returns CDR1 LGHDT and CDR2 YNNKEL (reference sequence). CDR3 length: 13 amino acids. The V segment lost 3 bases and the J segment 9 bases; nucleotides outside the gene matches: 4. DNA for the CDR3: TGTGCCAGCAGCCAGGGTCTAGCGGGAACGCAGTATTTT. Protein product: CASSQGLAGTQYF.

DNA of the CDR3: TGTGCCAGCAGCCGACAGGGTGGGGTGGGGTCCGCCGAGCAGTACTTC. Translating gives CASSRQGGVGSAEQYF. J is TRBJ2-7 and V is TRBV7-9; 7 nucleotides line up with TRBD1. Trimming took 5 bases from V and 6 from J; bases not matched to a gene: 16. Germline lookup yields CDR1 SEHNR and CDR2 FQNEAQ (reference sequence). This CDR3 contains 16 residues.

The J gene is TRBJ2-2, the V gene TRBV10-3, with D possibly being TRBD1 (6 bases). In germline, CDR1 is ENHRY, CDR2 SYGVKD. The CDR3 sequence is 14 residues long. Trimming stripped 8 bases from V and 1 base from J, with 11 bases between. CDR3 nucleotide sequence: TGTGCCATCCAACCGGGACAGAACACCGGGGAGCTGTTTTTT. Amino acid sequence: CAIQPGQNTGELFF.

CDR3 nucleotide sequence: TGCGCCAGCAGCTTCAATAGCGGTTCCGGAAACACCATATATTTT. Protein: CASSFNSGSGNTIYF. The chain links TRBV5-1 to TRBJ1-3; D is unclear. V lost 2 bases to trimming and J lost 4 bases, with 13 bases between them. The CDR3 totals 15 residues. The germline CDR1 and CDR2 sequences are SGHRS and YFSETQ.

The genes are TRBV7-9 and TRBJ2-1; 12 bases match TRBD2. CDR1 SEHNR and CDR2 FQNEAQ come from the germline V gene (reference sequence). The CDR3 contains 15 residues. Trimming removed 4 bases from V and 2 bases from J; junction bases left unmatched: 0. CDR3 bases: TGTGCCAGCAGCTCTAGCGGGAGGGCCTACAATGAGCAGTTCTTC. Protein: CASSSSGRAYNEQFF.

CDR3 in DNA: TGCGCCAGCAGCCAGGGGTGGGGACTCACCTCGGCCTACGAGCAGTACTTC. It is translated as CASSQGWGLTSAYEQYF. V usage is TRBV4-3 and J usage is TRBJ2-7; TRBD2 is a possible D gene (6 bases). The CDR3 extends over 17 amino acids. The germline gives CDR1 LGHNA, CDR2 YSLEER. V was clipped by 3 bases and J by 2 bases, with 20 bases between them.

This clone was seen a handful of times. The V call is TRBV11-2, the J call TRBJ2-7; 7 positions agree with TRBD1. The CDR3 runs 14 residues. The germline V gene has CDR1 SGHAT and CDR2 FQNNGV. J gave up 3 bases and V 5 bases, and 7 bases lay outside the gene matches. CDR3 bases: TGTGCCAGCAGCCGAGGGGGCTCTGGCTACGAGCAGTACTTC. Translation: CASSRGGSGYEQYF.

The chain carries TRBV19 and TRBJ1-1, with D possibly matching TRBD1 (5 bases). Germline V gene sequence: CDR1 LNHDA, CDR2 SQIVND (reference sequence). The CDR3 extends over 12 amino acids. V lost 7 bases, J lost 5 bases, and 11 bases lay in between. CDR3 in amino acids: CASKGVGTEAFF. Here the CDR3 DNA reads TGTGCCAGTAAAGGGGTAGGAACTGAAGCTTTCTTT.

The chain combines TRBV30 with TRBJ2-1, with 16 positions matching TRBD2. The CDR3 consists of 14 residues. V gave up 5 bases and J gave up 12 bases; unmatched junction bases: 7. Germline CDR1 is GTSNPN and CDR2 is SVGIG (reference sequence). The CDR3 bases are TGTGCCTGGTCGGCCGGGACTAGCGGGAGGGTGCAGTTCTTC. Its translation is CAWSAGTSGRVQFF. Together with reference TRBV30 and TRBJ2-1, the CDR3 gives the full variable domain: SQTIHQWPATLVQPVGSPLSLECTVEGTSNPNLYWYRQAAGRGLQLLFYSVGIGQISSEVPQNLSASRPQDRQFILSSKKLLLSDSGFYLCAWSAGTSGRVQFFGPGTRLTVL.